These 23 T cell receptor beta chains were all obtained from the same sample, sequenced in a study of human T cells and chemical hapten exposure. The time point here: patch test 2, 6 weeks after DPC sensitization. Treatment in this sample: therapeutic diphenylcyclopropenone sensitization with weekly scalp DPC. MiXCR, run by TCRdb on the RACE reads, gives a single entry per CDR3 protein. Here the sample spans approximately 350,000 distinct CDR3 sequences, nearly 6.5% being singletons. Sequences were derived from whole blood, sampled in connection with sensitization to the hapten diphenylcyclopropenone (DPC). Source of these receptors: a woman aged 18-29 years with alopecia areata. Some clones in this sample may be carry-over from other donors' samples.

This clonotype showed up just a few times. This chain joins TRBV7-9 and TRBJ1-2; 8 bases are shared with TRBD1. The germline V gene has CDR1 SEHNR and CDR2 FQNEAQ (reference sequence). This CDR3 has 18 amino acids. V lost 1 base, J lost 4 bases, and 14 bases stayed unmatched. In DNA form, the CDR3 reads TGTGCCAGCAGCTTAGATCAGGGGGCGCGGGAATCTCCCTATGGCTACACCTTC. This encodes CASSLDQGARESPYGYTF. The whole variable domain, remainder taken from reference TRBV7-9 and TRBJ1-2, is DTGVSQNPRHKITKRGQNVTFRCDPISEHNRLYWYRQTLGQGPEFLTYFQNEAQLEKSRLLSDRFSAERPKGSFSTLEIQRTEQGDSAMYLCASSLDQGARESPYGYTFGSGTRLTVV.

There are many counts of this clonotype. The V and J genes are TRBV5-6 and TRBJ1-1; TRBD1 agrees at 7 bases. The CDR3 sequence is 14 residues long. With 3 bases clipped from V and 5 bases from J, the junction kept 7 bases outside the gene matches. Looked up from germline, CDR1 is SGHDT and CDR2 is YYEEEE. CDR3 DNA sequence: TGTGCCAGCAGCTACCCGCACAGGGGAACTGAAGCTTTCTTT. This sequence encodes CASSYPHRGTEAFF.

CDR3 in amino acids: CATSREIFRTNNQPQHF. The CDR3 DNA is TGTGCCACCAGCAGAGAGATTTTTAGGACAAATAATCAGCCCCAGCATTTT. The chain carries TRBV15 and TRBJ1-5; maybe TRBD1 (5 bases). V was pared by 0 bases and J by 4 bases, with 16 bases between. Germline CDR1 reads LNHNV; CDR2 reads YYDKDF (reference sequence). The CDR3 contains 17 residues.

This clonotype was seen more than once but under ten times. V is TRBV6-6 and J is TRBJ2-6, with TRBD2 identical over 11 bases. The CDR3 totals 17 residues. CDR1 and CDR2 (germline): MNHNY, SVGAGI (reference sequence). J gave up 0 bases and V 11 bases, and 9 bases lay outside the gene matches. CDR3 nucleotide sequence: TGTGCCGGACACCGTAGCGGGGGGGCCTCTGGGGCCAACGTCCTGACTTTC. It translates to CAGHRSGGASGANVLTF.

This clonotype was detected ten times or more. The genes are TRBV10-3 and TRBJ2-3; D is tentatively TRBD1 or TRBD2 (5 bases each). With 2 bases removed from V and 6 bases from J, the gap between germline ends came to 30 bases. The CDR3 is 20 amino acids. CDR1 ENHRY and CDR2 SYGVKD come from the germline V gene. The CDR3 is CAISEGQSRNSLYGMDTQYF. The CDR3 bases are TGTGCCATCAGTGAGGGACAAAGTCGAAATAGCCTCTACGGGATGGATACGCAGTATTTT.

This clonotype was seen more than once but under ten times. The CDR3 DNA sequence: TGCAGTGCTAGAGTCGAGCGGGGGGTTACCAATGAGCAGTTCTTC. Translating gives CSARVERGVTNEQFF. The V and J genes are TRBV20-1 and TRBJ2-1, with 9 bases lining up with TRBD2. V shed 1 base, J shed 6 bases, and the junction held 7 bases outside the gene matches. From germline, CDR1 is DFQATT and CDR2 SNEGSKA (reference sequence). The CDR3 runs to 15 residues.

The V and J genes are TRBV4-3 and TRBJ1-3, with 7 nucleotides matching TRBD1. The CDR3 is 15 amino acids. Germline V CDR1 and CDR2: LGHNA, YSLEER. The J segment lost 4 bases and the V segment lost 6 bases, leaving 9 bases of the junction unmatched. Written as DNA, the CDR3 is TGCGCCAGCAGTTCAAGTCGACAGGGAGGAAACACCATATATTTT. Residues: CASSSSRQGGNTIYF.

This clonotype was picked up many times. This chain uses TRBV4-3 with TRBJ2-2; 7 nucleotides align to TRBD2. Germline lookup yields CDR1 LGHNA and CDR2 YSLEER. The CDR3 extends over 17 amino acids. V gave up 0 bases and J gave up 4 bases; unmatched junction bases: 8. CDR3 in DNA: TGCGCCAGCAGCCAAGATTGGTCCGGGGGGTCCACCGGGGAGCTGTTTTTT. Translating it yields CASSQDWSGGSTGELFF.

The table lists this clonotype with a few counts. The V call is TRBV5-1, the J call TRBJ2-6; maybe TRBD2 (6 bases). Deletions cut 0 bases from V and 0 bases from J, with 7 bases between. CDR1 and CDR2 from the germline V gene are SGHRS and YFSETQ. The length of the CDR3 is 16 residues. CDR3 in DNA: TGCGCCAGCAGCTTGGCCGGGAGCTCTGGGGCCAACGTCCTGACTTTC. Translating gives CASSLAGSSGANVLTF. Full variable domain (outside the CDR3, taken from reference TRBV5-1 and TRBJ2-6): KAGVTQTPRYLIKTRGQQVTLSCSPISGHRSVSWYQQTPGQGLQFLFEYFSETQRNKGNFPGRFSGRQFSNSRSEMNVSTLELGDSALYLCASSLAGSSGANVLTFGAGSRLTVL.

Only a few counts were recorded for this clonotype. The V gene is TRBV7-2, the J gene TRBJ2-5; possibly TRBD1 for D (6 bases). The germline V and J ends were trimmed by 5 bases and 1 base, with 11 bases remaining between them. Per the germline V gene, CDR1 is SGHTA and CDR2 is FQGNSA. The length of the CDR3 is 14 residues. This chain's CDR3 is CASSRGQSQETQYF. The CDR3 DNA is TGTGCCAGCAGCCGCGGACAGTCCCAAGAGACCCAGTACTTC.

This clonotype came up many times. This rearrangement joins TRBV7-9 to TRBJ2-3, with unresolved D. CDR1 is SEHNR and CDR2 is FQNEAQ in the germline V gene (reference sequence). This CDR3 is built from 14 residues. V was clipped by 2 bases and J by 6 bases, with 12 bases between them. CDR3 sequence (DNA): TGTGCCAGCAGCTTATTTGGTCCGGGTGATACGCAGTATTTT. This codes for CASSLFGPGDTQYF.

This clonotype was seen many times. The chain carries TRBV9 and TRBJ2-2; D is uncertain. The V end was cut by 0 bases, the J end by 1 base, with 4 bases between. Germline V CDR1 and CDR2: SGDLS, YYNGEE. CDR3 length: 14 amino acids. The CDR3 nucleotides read TGTGCCAGCAGCGTAGACCAGAACACCGGGGAGCTGTTTTTT. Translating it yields CASSVDQNTGELFF.

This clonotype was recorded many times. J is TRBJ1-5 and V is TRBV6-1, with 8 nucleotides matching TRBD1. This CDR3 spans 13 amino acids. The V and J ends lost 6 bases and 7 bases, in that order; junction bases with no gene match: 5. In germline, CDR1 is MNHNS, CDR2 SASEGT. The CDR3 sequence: CASRAGGIQPQHF. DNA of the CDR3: TGTGCCAGCAGAGCAGGGGGCATCCAGCCCCAGCATTTT.

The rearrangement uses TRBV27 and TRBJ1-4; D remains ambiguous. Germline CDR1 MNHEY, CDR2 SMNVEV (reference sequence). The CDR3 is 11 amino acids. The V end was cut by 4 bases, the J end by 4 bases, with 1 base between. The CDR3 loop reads CASSYNEKLFF. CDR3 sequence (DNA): TGTGCCAGCAGTTATAATGAAAAACTGTTTTTT. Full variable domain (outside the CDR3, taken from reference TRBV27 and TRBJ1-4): EAQVTQNPRYLITVTGKKLTVTCSQNMNHEYMSWYRQDPGLGLRQIYYSMNVEVTDKGDVPEGYKVSRKEKRNFPLILESPSPNQTSLYFCASSYNEKLFFGSGTQLSVL.

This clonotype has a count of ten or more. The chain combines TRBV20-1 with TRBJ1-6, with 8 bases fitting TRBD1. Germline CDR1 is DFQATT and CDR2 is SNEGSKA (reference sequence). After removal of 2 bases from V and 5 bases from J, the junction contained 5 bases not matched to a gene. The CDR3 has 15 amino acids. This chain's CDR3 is CSARLTGQDNSPLHF. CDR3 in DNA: TGCAGTGCTAGACTAACGGGACAGGATAATTCACCCCTCCACTTT.

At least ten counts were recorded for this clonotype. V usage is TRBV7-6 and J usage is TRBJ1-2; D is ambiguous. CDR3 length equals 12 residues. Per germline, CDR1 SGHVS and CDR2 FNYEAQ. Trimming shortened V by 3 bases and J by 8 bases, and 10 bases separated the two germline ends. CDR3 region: CASSFLGYGYTF. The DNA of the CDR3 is TGTGCCAGCAGCTTTCTAGGGTACGGCTACACCTTC. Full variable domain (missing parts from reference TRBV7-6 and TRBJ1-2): GAGVSQSPRYKVTKRGQDVALRCDPISGHVSLYWYRQALGQGPEFLTYFNYEAQQDKSGLPNDRFSAERPEGSISTLTIQRTEQRDSAMYRCASSFLGYGYTFGSGTRLTVV.

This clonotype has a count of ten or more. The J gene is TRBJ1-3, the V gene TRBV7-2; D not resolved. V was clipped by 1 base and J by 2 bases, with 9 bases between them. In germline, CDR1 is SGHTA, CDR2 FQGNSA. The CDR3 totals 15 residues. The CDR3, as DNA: TGTGCCAGCAGCTTAGTAACCCTGCCTGGAAACACCATATATTTT. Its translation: CASSLVTLPGNTIYF.

DNA of the CDR3: TGCGCCAGCAGCCAAGGAGGAGGAGCTAACTATGGCTACACCTTC. It is translated as CASSQGGGANYGYTF. This rearrangement joins TRBV4-3 to TRBJ1-2; no reliable D call. The CDR3 loop spans 15 amino acids. Germline CDR1 LGHNA, CDR2 YSLEER. V was trimmed by 1 base and J by 0 bases, leaving 9 bases between them.

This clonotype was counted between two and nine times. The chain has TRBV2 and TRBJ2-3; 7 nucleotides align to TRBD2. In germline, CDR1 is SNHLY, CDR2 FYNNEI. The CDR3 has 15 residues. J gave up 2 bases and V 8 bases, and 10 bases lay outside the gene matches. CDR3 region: CASWSSGAFTDTQYF. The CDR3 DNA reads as TGTGCCAGCTGGTCAAGCGGGGCTTTCACAGATACGCAGTATTTT.

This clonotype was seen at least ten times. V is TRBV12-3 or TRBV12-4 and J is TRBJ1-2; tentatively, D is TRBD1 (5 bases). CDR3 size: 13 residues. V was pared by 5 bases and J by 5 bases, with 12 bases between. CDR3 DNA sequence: TGTGCCAGCAGTCCGGGACCTGTGTATGGCTACACCTTC. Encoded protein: CASSPGPVYGYTF.

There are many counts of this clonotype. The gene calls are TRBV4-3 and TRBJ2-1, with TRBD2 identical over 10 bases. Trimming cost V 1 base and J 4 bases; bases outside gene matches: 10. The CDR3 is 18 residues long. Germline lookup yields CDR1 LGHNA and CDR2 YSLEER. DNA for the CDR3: TGCGCCAGCAGCCAAGGGGGGCTAGCGGGGGCGGGATACAATGAGCAGTTCTTC. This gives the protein CASSQGGLAGAGYNEQFF.

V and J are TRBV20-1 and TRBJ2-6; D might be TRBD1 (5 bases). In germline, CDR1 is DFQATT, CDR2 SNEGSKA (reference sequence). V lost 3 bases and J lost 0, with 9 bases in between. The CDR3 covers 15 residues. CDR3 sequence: CSAREDSSGANVLTF. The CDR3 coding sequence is TGCAGTGCTAGGGAAGACAGCTCTGGGGCCAACGTCCTGACTTTC.

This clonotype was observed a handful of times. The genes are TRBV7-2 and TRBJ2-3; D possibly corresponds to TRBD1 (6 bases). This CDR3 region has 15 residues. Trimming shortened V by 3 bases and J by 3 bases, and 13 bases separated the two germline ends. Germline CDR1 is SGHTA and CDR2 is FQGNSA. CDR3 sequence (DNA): TGTGCCAGCAGCTTTGCCGGACAGATGACAGATACGCAGTATTTT. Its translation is CASSFAGQMTDTQYF. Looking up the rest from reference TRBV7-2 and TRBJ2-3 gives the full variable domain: GAGVSQSPSNKVTEKGKDVELRCDPISGHTALYWYRQSLGQGLEFLIYFQGNSAPDKSGLPSDRFSAERTGGSVSTLTIQRTQQEDSAVYLCASSFAGQMTDTQYFGPGTRLTVL.